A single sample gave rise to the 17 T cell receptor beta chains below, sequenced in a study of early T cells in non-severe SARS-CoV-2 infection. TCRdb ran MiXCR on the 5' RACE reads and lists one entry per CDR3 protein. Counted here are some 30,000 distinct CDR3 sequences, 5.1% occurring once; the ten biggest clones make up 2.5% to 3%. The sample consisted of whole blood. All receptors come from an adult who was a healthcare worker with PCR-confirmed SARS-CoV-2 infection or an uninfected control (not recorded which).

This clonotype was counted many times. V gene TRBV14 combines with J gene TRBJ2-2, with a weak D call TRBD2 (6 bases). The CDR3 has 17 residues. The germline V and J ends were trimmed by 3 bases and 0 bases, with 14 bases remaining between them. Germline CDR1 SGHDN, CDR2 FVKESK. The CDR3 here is CASSHRIRRANTGELFF. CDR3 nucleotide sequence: TGTGCCAGCAGCCACCGAATTAGGAGGGCGAACACCGGGGAGCTGTTTTTT.

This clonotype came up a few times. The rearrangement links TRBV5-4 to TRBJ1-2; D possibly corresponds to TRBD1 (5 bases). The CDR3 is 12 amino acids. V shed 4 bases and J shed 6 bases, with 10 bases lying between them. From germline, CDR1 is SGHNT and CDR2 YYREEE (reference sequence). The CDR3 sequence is CASSPGANGYTF. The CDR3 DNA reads TGTGCCAGCAGCCCTGGGGCTAATGGCTACACCTTC.

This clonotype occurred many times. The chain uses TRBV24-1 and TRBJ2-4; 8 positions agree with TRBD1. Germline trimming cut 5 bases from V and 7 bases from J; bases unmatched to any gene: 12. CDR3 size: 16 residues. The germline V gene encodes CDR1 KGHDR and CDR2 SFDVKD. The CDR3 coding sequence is TGTGCCACCAGTGCCTCCGGGACAGGCAATTTTAACATTCAGTACTTC. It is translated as CATSASGTGNFNIQYF.

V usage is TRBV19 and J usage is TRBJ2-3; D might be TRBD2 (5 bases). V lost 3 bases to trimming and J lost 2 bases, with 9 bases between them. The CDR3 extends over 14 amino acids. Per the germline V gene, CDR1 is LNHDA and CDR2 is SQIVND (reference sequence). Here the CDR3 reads CASSMVRDTDTQYF. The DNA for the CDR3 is TGTGCCAGTAGTATGGTCCGGGACACAGATACGCAGTATTTT.

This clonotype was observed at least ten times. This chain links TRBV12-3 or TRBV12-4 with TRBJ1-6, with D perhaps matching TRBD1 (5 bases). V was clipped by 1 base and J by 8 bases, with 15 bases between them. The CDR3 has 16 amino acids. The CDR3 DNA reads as TGTGCCAGCAGTTTAGGGACATTGGGCTCCTATTCACCCCTCCACTTT. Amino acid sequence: CASSLGTLGSYSPLHF.

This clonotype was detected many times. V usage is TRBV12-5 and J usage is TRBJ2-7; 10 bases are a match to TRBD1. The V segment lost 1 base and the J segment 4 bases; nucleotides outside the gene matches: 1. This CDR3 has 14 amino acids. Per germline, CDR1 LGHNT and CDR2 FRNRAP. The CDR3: CASGLGTGGYEQYF. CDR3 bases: TGTGCTAGTGGTTTGGGGACAGGGGGGTACGAGCAGTACTTC.

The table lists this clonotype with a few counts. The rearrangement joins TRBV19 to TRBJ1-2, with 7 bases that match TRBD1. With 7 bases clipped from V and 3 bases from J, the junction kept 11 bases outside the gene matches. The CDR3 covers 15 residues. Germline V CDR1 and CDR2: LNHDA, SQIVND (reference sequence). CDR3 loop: CASIPTGNNDYGYTF. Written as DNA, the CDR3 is TGTGCCAGTATTCCGACAGGGAATAATGACTATGGCTACACCTTC.

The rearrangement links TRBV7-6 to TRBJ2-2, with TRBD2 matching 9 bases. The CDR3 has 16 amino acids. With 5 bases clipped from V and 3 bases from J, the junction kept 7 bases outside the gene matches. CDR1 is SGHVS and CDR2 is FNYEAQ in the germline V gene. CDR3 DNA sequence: TGTGCCAGCAGCCGCAGACTAGCGGAGGACACCGGGGAGCTGTTTTTT. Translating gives CASSRRLAEDTGELFF.

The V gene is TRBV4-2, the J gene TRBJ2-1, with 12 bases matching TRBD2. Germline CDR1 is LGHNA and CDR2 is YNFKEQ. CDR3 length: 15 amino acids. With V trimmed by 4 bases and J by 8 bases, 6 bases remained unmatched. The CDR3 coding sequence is TGTGCCAGCAGCCTTAGGACTAGCGGGATACATGAGCAGTTCTTC. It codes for CASSLRTSGIHEQFF.

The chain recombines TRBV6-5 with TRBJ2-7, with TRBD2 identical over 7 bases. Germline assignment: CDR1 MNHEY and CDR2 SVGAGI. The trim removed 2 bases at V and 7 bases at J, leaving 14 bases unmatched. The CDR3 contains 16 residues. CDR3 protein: CASSYGWEGLRNEQYF. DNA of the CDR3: TGTGCCAGCAGTTACGGGTGGGAGGGGCTGCGGAATGAGCAGTACTTC.

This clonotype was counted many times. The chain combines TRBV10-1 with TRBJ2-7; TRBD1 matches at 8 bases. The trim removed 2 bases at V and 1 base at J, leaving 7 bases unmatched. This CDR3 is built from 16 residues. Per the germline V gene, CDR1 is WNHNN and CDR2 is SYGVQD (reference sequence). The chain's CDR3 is CASSEGGTGSSYEQYF. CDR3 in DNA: TGCGCCAGCAGTGAGGGGGGGACAGGTTCTTCCTACGAGCAGTACTTC.

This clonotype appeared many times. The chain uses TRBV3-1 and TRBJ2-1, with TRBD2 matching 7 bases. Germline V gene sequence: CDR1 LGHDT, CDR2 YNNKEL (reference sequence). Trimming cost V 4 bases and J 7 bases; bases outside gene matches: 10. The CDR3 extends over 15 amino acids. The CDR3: CASSPSSGNGNEQFF. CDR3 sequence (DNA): TGTGCCAGCAGCCCCTCTAGCGGCAACGGGAATGAGCAGTTCTTC.

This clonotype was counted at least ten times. CDR3 nucleotides: TGCGCCAGCAGCCCGGGACAGACGAACACCGGGGAGCTGTTTTTT. As protein: CASSPGQTNTGELFF. V gene TRBV5-1 combines with J gene TRBJ2-2, with TRBD1 identical over 7 bases. The CDR3 contains 15 residues. Trimming removed 4 bases from V and 0 bases from J; junction bases left unmatched: 3. Germline values: CDR1 SGHRS, CDR2 YFSETQ. Together with reference TRBV5-1 and TRBJ2-2, the CDR3 gives the full variable domain: KAGVTQTPRYLIKTRGQQVTLSCSPISGHRSVSWYQQTPGQGLQFLFEYFSETQRNKGNFPGRFSGRQFSNSRSEMNVSTLELGDSALYLCASSPGQTNTGELFFGEGSRLTVL.

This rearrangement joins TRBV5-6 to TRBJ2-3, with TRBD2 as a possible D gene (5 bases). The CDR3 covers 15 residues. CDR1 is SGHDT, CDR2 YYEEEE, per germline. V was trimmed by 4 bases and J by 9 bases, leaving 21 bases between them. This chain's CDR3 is CASSRTGRAPSTQYF. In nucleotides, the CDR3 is TGTGCCAGCAGCCGGACGGGAAGGGCTCCGAGCACGCAGTATTTT.

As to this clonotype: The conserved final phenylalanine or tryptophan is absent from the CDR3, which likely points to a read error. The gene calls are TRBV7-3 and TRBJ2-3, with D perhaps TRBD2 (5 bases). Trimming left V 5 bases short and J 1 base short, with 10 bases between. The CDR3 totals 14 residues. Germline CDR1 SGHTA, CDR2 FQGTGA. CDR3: CASSTSGGTDTQYY. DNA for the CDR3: TGTGCCAGCAGCACCTCCGGGGGCACAGATACGCAGTATTAT.

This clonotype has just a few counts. This CDR3 reads CASSHRRRGTDTQYF. In DNA form, the CDR3 reads TGTGCCAGCAGCCACCGCCGCCGGGGCACAGATACGCAGTATTTT. The gene calls are TRBV7-3 and TRBJ2-3; D gene ambiguous. The ends were cut back, 5 bases at V and 1 base at J, with 13 bases in the middle. The germline V gene has CDR1 SGHTA and CDR2 FQGTGA. This CDR3 is built from 15 residues.

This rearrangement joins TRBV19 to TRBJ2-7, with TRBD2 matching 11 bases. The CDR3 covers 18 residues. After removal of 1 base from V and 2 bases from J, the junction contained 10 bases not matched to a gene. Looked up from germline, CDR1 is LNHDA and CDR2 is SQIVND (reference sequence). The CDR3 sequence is CASSIALTSGSSPYEQYF. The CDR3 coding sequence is TGTGCCAGTAGTATAGCCCTTACTAGCGGGAGCTCCCCCTACGAGCAGTACTTC.